These 27 T cell receptor beta chains were sequenced from one sample in a study of blood T cell repertoires in COVID-19. Repertoires were generated with immunoSEQ multiplex PCR, while TCRdb's copy carries only in-frame clones and drops some. The repertoire has 75,000 to 100,000 clones, over 75% of them found once; the top ten carry roughly a tenth. The sequencing sample was made of peripheral blood. Receptor source: a woman over 75 with acute or convalescent COVID-19.

The chain is built from TRBV7-6 and TRBJ2-5, with TRBD1 matching 7 bases. This CDR3 region has 15 residues. The trim removed 2 bases at V and 0 bases at J, leaving 3 bases unmatched. Germline V CDR1 and CDR2: SGHVS, FNYEAQ. CDR3 bases: TGTGCCAGCAGCTTACAGGACAGGTACCAAGAGACCCAGTACTTC. Translation gives CASSLQDRYQETQYF.

The chain recombines TRBV7-2 with TRBJ1-6, with 8 nucleotides matching TRBD1. The CDR3 is 15 amino acids. Germline assignment: CDR1 SGHTA and CDR2 FQGNSA. Germline trimming cut 2 bases from V and 7 bases from J; bases unmatched to any gene: 4. CDR3 bases: TGTGCCAGCAGCTTACTTAGACAGGGGAATTCACCCCTCCACTTT. This gives the protein CASSLLRQGNSPLHF.

This clone was found a few times. The chain carries TRBV5-4 and TRBJ1-3; D perhaps matches TRBD1 (6 bases). The V end lost 0 bases, the J end lost 4 bases, and 17 bases lay between the germline ends. Germline CDR1 and CDR2: SGHNT and YYREEE (reference sequence). The length of the CDR3 is 17 residues. In DNA, the CDR3 is TGTGCCAGCAGCTTGGATCCAACCAGGGGCGCAGGAAACACCATATATTTT. Translating gives CASSLDPTRGAGNTIYF.

This chain connects TRBV28 to TRBJ1-2, with 10 bases lining up with TRBD1. The CDR3 has 15 residues. V was clipped by 3 bases and J by 2 bases; unmatched bases: 3. The germline V gene encodes CDR1 MDHEN and CDR2 SYDVKM. The CDR3 spells CASSFPTGGNYGYTF. The CDR3 DNA follows: TGTGCCAGCAGTTTCCCGACAGGGGGCAACTATGGCTACACCTTC.

This chain joins TRBV5-5 and TRBJ2-4; the D is unclear. This CDR3 contains 13 residues. Between the trimmed V and J ends, which lost 4 bases and 6 bases, there was a span of 11 bases. CDR1 and CDR2 from the germline V gene are SGHKS and YYEKEE (reference sequence). CDR3: CASSPAHRNIQYF. The DNA of the CDR3 is TGTGCCAGCAGCCCGGCACACAGAAACATTCAGTACTTC.

V and J are TRBV28 and TRBJ1-2; 7 nucleotides match TRBD1. The junction had 11 bases not matched to a gene; V was cut back by 7 bases and J by 3 bases. Germline loops: CDR1 MDHEN, CDR2 SYDVKM. CDR3 length equals 15 residues. The CDR3 reads CASTAAGGWYYGYTF. The CDR3 nucleotides are TGTGCCAGCACCGCTGCAGGGGGTTGGTACTATGGCTACACCTTC.

This chain uses TRBV2 with TRBJ1-5, with D possibly matching TRBD1 (6 bases). This CDR3 spans 14 amino acids. The germline V and J ends were trimmed by 8 bases and 1 base, with 12 bases remaining between them. The germline CDR1 and CDR2 sequences are SNHLY and FYNNEI. CDR3 in DNA: TGTGCCAGCCAAGGGGGATCAAGCAATCAGCCCCAGCATTTT. This encodes CASQGGSSNQPQHF.

V is TRBV5-8 and J is TRBJ1-1, with 7 nucleotides matching TRBD1. The germline CDR1 and CDR2 sequences are SGHTS and YDEGEE. V trimming: 5 bases; J trimming: 2 bases; junction bases outside the gene matches: 12. This CDR3 comprises 16 residues. CDR3 sequence: CASRLTGRGENTEAFF. The CDR3 DNA is TGTGCCAGCAGGCTGACAGGGCGTGGAGAAAACACTGAAGCTTTCTTT.

V and J are TRBV27 and TRBJ1-2; D is undetermined. Deletions cut 6 bases from V and 5 bases from J, with 19 bases between. The CDR3 has 15 residues. Germline lookup yields CDR1 MNHEY and CDR2 SMNVEV (reference sequence). The CDR3 nucleotides read TGTGCCAGCAGCCCATCGGGCGGAGGGTGGTATGGCTACACCTTC. Encoded protein: CASSPSGGGWYGYTF.

The V gene is TRBV5-4, the J gene TRBJ1-2, with a possible D match to TRBD1 (5 bases). V dropped 1 base and J dropped 8 bases, with 15 bases sitting between them. Germline CDR1 and CDR2: SGHNT and YYREEE (reference sequence). The CDR3 contains 14 residues. The CDR3 reads CASSLSWTPAGYTF. The CDR3 coding sequence is TGTGCCAGCAGCTTGTCGTGGACACCGGCGGGCTACACCTTC.

This chain uses TRBV2 with TRBJ1-1; the D is unclear. Trimming pared 2 bases from V and 0 bases from J, leaving 10 bases between. This CDR3 has 15 amino acids. CDR1 SNHLY and CDR2 FYNNEI come from the germline V gene. CDR3 nucleotides: TGTGCCAGCAGTGAACGCTCGCGCATGAACACTGAAGCTTTCTTT. The encoded protein is CASSERSRMNTEAFF.

V is TRBV3-1 (or the pseudogene TRBV3-2) and J is TRBJ1-5, with 7 bases matching TRBD1. The CDR3 runs to 17 residues. V lost 1 base and J lost 0; bases outside the gene matches: 6. Germline V CDR1 and CDR2: LGHDT, YNNKEL (reference sequence). The DNA for the CDR3 is TGTGCCAGCAGCCAAGGACAGGGAGAAATTAGCAATCAGCCCCAGCATTTT. This encodes CASSQGQGEISNQPQHF.

This clone turned up a few times. The chain recombines TRBV5-1 with TRBJ1-6; 10 bases line up with TRBD1. Germline lookup yields CDR1 SGHRS and CDR2 YFSETQ. This CDR3 contains 18 residues. V lost 4 bases to trimming and J lost 10 bases; unmatched junction nucleotides: 17. CDR3 DNA: TGCGCCAGCAGCCGGGACGGATTGGGACAGGGGTTGGGCTCACCCCTCCACTTT. Amino acids: CASSRDGLGQGLGSPLHF.

The V and J genes are TRBV2 and TRBJ2-5; tentatively, D is TRBD2 (5 bases). The germline gives CDR1 SNHLY, CDR2 FYNNEI. The V and J ends lost 8 bases and 5 bases respectively, with 18 bases between them. The CDR3 covers 14 residues. The CDR3 DNA sequence: TGTGCCAGCGAGACCAACAATCGAGGGGAGACCCAGTACTTC. This translates into CASETNNRGETQYF.

This chain connects TRBV6-5 to TRBJ2-3, with no clear D. The CDR3 length is 11 residues. Germline V gene lookup returns CDR1 MNHEY and CDR2 SVGAGI. V was trimmed by 6 bases and J by 2 bases, leaving 3 bases between them. CDR3 sequence (DNA): TGTGCCAGCAGCCTCACAGATACGCAGTATTTT. Translation gives CASSLTDTQYF.

This chain uses TRBV29-1 with TRBJ1-2; D not certain. This CDR3 has 12 residues. Germline values: CDR1 SQVTM, CDR2 ANQGSEA. V was shortened by 5 bases and J by 2 bases, with 9 bases between the two germline ends. CDR3 sequence reads: CSVPHRNYGYTF. CDR3 bases: TGCAGCGTTCCCCACAGAAACTATGGCTACACCTTC.

The CDR3 spells CASSRGGITEAFF. The CDR3 DNA reads TGTGCCAGCTCCCGGGGAGGGATCACTGAAGCTTTCTTT. The V and J genes are TRBV6-5 and TRBJ1-1, with D hard to call. CDR1 MNHEY and CDR2 SVGAGI come from the germline V gene. With 8 bases removed from V and 4 bases from J, the gap between germline ends came to 14 bases. This CDR3 spans 13 amino acids.

The V call is TRBV5-1, the J call TRBJ1-4; possibly TRBD1 for D (6 bases). From germline, CDR1 is SGHRS and CDR2 YFSETQ. This CDR3 comprises 15 residues. V lost 0 bases, J lost 8 bases, and 14 bases lay in between. The CDR3 DNA reads TGCGCCAGCAGCTTGGAGGGCAGGGGTGGGGAAAAACTGTTTTTT. Its translation is CASSLEGRGGEKLFF.

This chain joins TRBV6-5 and TRBJ1-2; 9 nucleotides agree with TRBD1. Trimming at V came to 0 bases and at J to 1 base, leaving 0 bases not matched to a gene. CDR1 is MNHEY and CDR2 is SVGAGI in the germline V gene. The CDR3 sequence is 15 residues long. In DNA form, the CDR3 reads TGTGCCAGCAGTTACTCGACAGGGGGTAACTATGGCTACACCTTC. Protein: CASSYSTGGNYGYTF.

The chain couples TRBV28 to TRBJ2-5, with TRBD1 identical over 7 bases. CDR3 size: 13 residues. CDR1 MDHEN and CDR2 SYDVKM come from the germline V gene. Germline trimming cut 3 bases from V and 5 bases from J; bases unmatched to any gene: 3. Here the CDR3 reads CASSLTGKETQYF. The CDR3 DNA is TGTGCCAGCAGTTTGACAGGGAAGGAGACCCAGTACTTC.

This chain connects TRBV5-1 to TRBJ2-5; D unclear. The CDR3 length is 14 residues. Trimming shortened V by 0 bases and J by 6 bases, and 12 bases separated the two germline ends. Germline loops: CDR1 SGHRS, CDR2 YFSETQ. The CDR3 region has the DNA TGCGCCAGCAGCTTGGACCAGGCTGAGCAGACCCAGTACTTC. Residues: CASSLDQAEQTQYF.

V and J are TRBV5-4 and TRBJ2-1; D is unclear. Looked up from germline, CDR1 is SGHNT and CDR2 is YYREEE (reference sequence). The CDR3 is 14 residues long. The V and J ends lost 0 bases and 5 bases respectively, with 9 bases between them. The CDR3 DNA follows: TGTGCCAGCAGCTTGGAATCGACAAACAATGAGCAGTTCTTC. It encodes CASSLESTNNEQFF.

There are many counts of this clone. The chain has TRBV7-7 and TRBJ2-5, with D unclear. Between the trimmed V and J ends, which lost 2 bases and 4 bases, there was a span of 5 bases. Germline CDR1 is SSHAT and CDR2 is FNYEAQ (reference sequence). This CDR3 contains 12 residues. DNA for the CDR3: TGTGCCAGCAGCTTAAACGGAGAGACCCAGTACTTC. This encodes CASSLNGETQYF.

The gene calls are TRBV7-7 and TRBJ2-5, with 13 bases fitting TRBD2. The CDR3 contains 15 residues. V lost 5 bases, J lost 4 bases, and 4 bases stayed unmatched. Germline lookup yields CDR1 SSHAT and CDR2 FNYEAQ (reference sequence). CDR3 amino acids: CASSPGLAGSETQYF. The CDR3 DNA is TGTGCCAGCAGCCCGGGACTAGCGGGGTCAGAGACCCAGTACTTC.

The chain is built from TRBV10-3 and TRBJ2-1, with 8 nucleotides matching TRBD1. Germline V CDR1 and CDR2: ENHRY, SYGVKD. The CDR3 loop spans 16 amino acids. V lost 0 bases to trimming and J lost 9 bases; unmatched junction nucleotides: 10. CDR3 in DNA: TGTGCCATCAGTGAGTCGCGTACAGGGGGAGGTGGTGAGCAGTTCTTC. Translating it yields CAISESRTGGGGEQFF.

The chain carries TRBV4-2 and TRBJ2-7, with 14 bases aligning to TRBD2. J lost 1 base, V lost 4 bases, and 3 bases had no gene match. The CDR3 totals 16 residues. Germline lookup yields CDR1 LGHNA and CDR2 YNFKEQ. CDR3 amino acids: CASSRTSGGSSYEQYF. The CDR3 DNA sequence: TGTGCCAGCAGCCGGACTAGCGGGGGGTCGTCCTACGAGCAGTACTTC.

The chain combines TRBV19 with TRBJ1-2, with D possibly TRBD1 on 6 matching bases. The germline gives CDR1 LNHDA, CDR2 SQIVND (reference sequence). The ends were cut back, 3 bases at V and 7 bases at J, with 12 bases in the middle. This CDR3 has 13 amino acids. CDR3 sequence (DNA): TGTGCCAGTAGTATTCAGGGGAGAGGTGGCTACACCTTC. This encodes CASSIQGRGGYTF. Filled out from reference TRBV19 and TRBJ1-2, the complete variable domain reads DGGITQSPKYLFRKEGQNVTLSCEQNLNHDAMYWYRQDPGQGLRLIYYSQIVNDFQKGDIAEGYSVSREKKESFPLTVTSAQKNPTAFYLCASSIQGRGGYTFGSGTRLTVV.